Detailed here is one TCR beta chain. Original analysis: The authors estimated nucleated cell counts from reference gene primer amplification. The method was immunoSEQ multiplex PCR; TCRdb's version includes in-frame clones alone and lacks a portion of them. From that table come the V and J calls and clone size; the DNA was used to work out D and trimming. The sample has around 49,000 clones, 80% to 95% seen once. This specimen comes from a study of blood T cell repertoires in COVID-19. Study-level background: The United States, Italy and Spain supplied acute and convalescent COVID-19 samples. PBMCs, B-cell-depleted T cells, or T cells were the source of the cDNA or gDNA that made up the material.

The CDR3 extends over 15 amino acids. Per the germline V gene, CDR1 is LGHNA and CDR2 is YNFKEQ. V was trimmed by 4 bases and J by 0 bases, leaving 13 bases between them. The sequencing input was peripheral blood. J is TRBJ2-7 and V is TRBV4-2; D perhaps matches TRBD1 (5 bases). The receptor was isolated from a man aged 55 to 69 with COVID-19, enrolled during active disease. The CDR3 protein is CASSPRTRSSYEQYF. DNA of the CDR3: TGTGCCAGCAGCCCTAGGACACGGAGCTCCTACGAGCAGTACTTC.